A single sample is the source of the 10 T cell receptor beta chains below, sequenced in a study of cytomegalovirus exposure and HLA in healthy donors. The method was immunoSEQ multiplex PCR; TCRdb's version includes in-frame clones alone and lacks a portion of them. This sample yields hundreds of thousands of clones, of which roughly 90% are seen a single time; about 0.9% belongs to the top ten. Sequenced material: PBMCs. The receptors stem from a woman younger than 35 in good health and CMV-seronegative.

This clone was recorded once. The CDR3 region is CASTRGRGLETQYF. Written as DNA, the CDR3 is TGTGCCAGCACTCGAGGGAGGGGCTTAGAGACCCAGTACTTC. The J gene is TRBJ2-5, the V gene TRBV6-1, with 7 bases matching TRBD2. Germline V gene lookup returns CDR1 MNHNS and CDR2 SASEGT. CDR3 size: 14 residues. V lost 7 bases, J lost 4 bases, and 9 bases stayed unmatched.

This chain connects TRBV2 to TRBJ2-7; 9 bases are shared with TRBD2. Per germline, CDR1 SNHLY and CDR2 FYNNEI. J lost 2 bases, V lost 2 bases, and 10 bases had no gene match. This CDR3 comprises 17 residues. CDR3 region: CASSESPSLAGPYEQYF. In nucleotides, the CDR3 is TGTGCCAGCAGTGAATCTCCCTCACTAGCGGGCCCCTACGAGCAGTACTTC. The full variable domain, in which reference TRBV2 and TRBJ2-7 provide the parts outside the CDR3, is EPEVTQTPSHQVTQMGQEVILRCVPISNHLYFYWYRQILGQKVEFLVSFYNNEISEKSEIFDDQFSVERPDGSNFTLKIRSTKLEDSAMYFCASSESPSLAGPYEQYFGPGTRLTVT.

The chain recombines TRBV7-3 with TRBJ2-7; TRBD1 matches at 10 bases. This CDR3 is built from 16 residues. V trimming: 5 bases; J trimming: 2 bases; junction bases outside the gene matches: 9. The germline gives CDR1 SGHTA, CDR2 FQGTGA. The chain's CDR3 is CASSKAGGTGAYEQYF. The CDR3 DNA reads TGTGCCAGCAGCAAGGCCGGGGGGACAGGGGCCTACGAGCAGTACTTC.

The chain couples TRBV20-1 to TRBJ1-5, with a weak D call TRBD1 (6 bases). CDR3 size: 11 residues. The V end was cut by 8 bases, the J end by 6 bases, with 11 bases between. Germline V gene lookup returns CDR1 DFQATT and CDR2 SNEGSKA (reference sequence). CDR3 sequence: CSWGGPQPQHF. CDR3 DNA: TGCAGTTGGGGGGGCCCTCAGCCCCAGCATTTT.

The gene calls are TRBV6-6 and TRBJ2-7; D is perhaps TRBD2 (5 bases). The CDR3 is made up of 15 amino acids. V was cut by 2 bases and J by 5 bases, with 16 bases left in between. Looked up from germline, CDR1 is MNHNY and CDR2 is SVGAGI (reference sequence). CDR3 DNA: TGTGCCAGCAGTTACGTCCGCAATGGAGGCCACGAGCAGTACTTC. It specifies CASSYVRNGGHEQYF.

V and J are TRBV5-1 and TRBJ2-1, with 7 bases fitting TRBD2. Trimming at V came to 2 bases and at J to 2 bases, leaving 4 bases not matched to a gene. The CDR3 loop spans 15 amino acids. In germline, CDR1 is SGHRS, CDR2 YFSETQ. The chain's CDR3 is CASSFRGGTYNEQFF. CDR3 bases: TGCGCCAGCAGCTTCCGGGGAGGGACCTACAATGAGCAGTTCTTC.

The chain joins TRBV19 to TRBJ1-1, with D tentatively TRBD1 (6 bases). Germline loops: CDR1 LNHDA, CDR2 SQIVND (reference sequence). Trimming removed 4 bases at V and 5 bases at J, with 8 bases between. The CDR3 has 12 residues. The CDR3 coding sequence is TGTGCCAGTAGTACAGGGGTGACTGAAGCTTTCTTT. Translated, it gives CASSTGVTEAFF.

The V gene is TRBV2, the J gene TRBJ2-2; D might be TRBD1 (7 bases). This CDR3 has 14 amino acids. V was pared by 8 bases and J by 4 bases, with 14 bases between. The V gene's germline CDR1 is SNHLY and CDR2 FYNNEI. This CDR3 is CASWRDRFTGELFF. The DNA of the CDR3 is TGTGCCAGCTGGAGGGACAGATTCACCGGGGAGCTGTTTTTT.

The chain is built from TRBV28 and TRBJ1-5; tentatively, D is TRBD1 (6 bases). The CDR3 sequence is 16 residues long. The germline CDR1 and CDR2 sequences are MDHEN and SYDVKM. Trimming took off 6 bases at V and 5 bases at J, with 20 bases between the two ends. CDR3 amino acids: CASSPQGQGGDQPQHF. The CDR3 region has the DNA TGTGCCAGCAGCCCTCAGGGACAAGGAGGAGATCAGCCCCAGCATTTT.

V usage is TRBV7-3 and J usage is TRBJ2-2; tentative D call: TRBD1 (5 bases). Germline V gene sequence: CDR1 SGHTA, CDR2 FQGTGA. The CDR3 covers 16 residues. V dropped 5 bases and J dropped 6 bases, with 19 bases sitting between them. CDR3 protein: CASSPRFGADAGELFF. The CDR3, as DNA: TGTGCCAGCAGCCCCCGCTTTGGGGCAGACGCCGGGGAGCTGTTTTTT.